The 30 T cell receptor beta chains below all came from one sample that was sequenced in a study of PD-1 blockade in classical Hodgkin lymphoma. In every patient, relapse followed autologous stem cell transplantation, while exposure to brentuximab vedotin differed. The study isolated CD8+ T cells from thawed PBMCs by magnetic negative selection. The table came from immunoSEQ multiplex PCR; TCRdb's copy has only in-frame clones and leaves some out. The repertoire holds 12,000 or so clones, roughly 83% seen once, with 38% in the top ten. Sequences were derived from CD8+ T cells from blood, sampled at baseline. These TCRs come from a human donor with classical Hodgkin lymphoma.

This chain uses TRBV7-6 with TRBJ2-4, with 8 bases that match TRBD2. The V segment lost 4 bases and the J segment 9 bases; nucleotides outside the gene matches: 8. The CDR3 totals 14 residues. Per the germline V gene, CDR1 is SGHVS and CDR2 is FNYEAQ. The CDR3 is CASSSGLAFGIQYF. The CDR3 nucleotides are TGTGCCAGCAGCTCAGGACTAGCTTTTGGCATTCAGTACTTC.

J is TRBJ1-2 and V is TRBV4-1; possible D gene TRBD1, 5 bases. The CDR3 consists of 16 residues. Germline-derived CDR1 and CDR2 are MGHRA and YSYEKL. V lost 4 bases and J 4 bases, leaving 19 bases between the germline ends. CDR3 in amino acids: CASSLMGHGASYGYTF. The CDR3 nucleotides read TGCGCCAGCAGCCTTATGGGCCACGGGGCCTCCTATGGCTACACCTTC.

The V and J genes are TRBV27 and TRBJ2-7; 9 nucleotides align to TRBD2. The trim removed 1 base at V and 0 bases at J, leaving 1 base unmatched. Germline V lookup: CDR1 MNHEY, CDR2 SMNVEV (reference sequence). This CDR3 contains 15 residues. CDR3 sequence reads: CASSLFSGSSYEQYF. CDR3 sequence (DNA): TGTGCCAGCAGTTTATTTAGCGGGAGCTCCTACGAGCAGTACTTC.

The CDR3 sequence is CASSAGTQVGTGELFF. Here the CDR3 DNA reads TGTGCCAGCAGTGCCGGGACCCAAGTCGGCACCGGGGAGCTGTTTTTT. This sequence joins TRBV6-1 and TRBJ2-2; the D call may be TRBD1 or TRBD2 (5 bases each). The V gene lost 4 bases and the J gene lost 4 bases, with 16 bases spanning the gap. CDR1 MNHNS and CDR2 SASEGT come from the germline V gene. This CDR3 is built from 16 residues.

This chain links TRBV28 with TRBJ2-7, with 8 bases that match TRBD1. V was clipped by 8 bases and J by 3 bases; unmatched bases: 3. The CDR3 runs to 12 residues. Per germline, CDR1 MDHEN and CDR2 SYDVKM. The CDR3 is CASGQGYYEQYF. The CDR3 DNA reads as TGTGCCAGCGGACAGGGATACTACGAGCAGTACTTC.

In its sample, this clone was seen once. V gene TRBV6-4 combines with J gene TRBJ2-2; no clear D gene. The length of the CDR3 is 15 residues. From germline, CDR1 is MRHNA and CDR2 SNTAGT. V dropped 0 bases and J dropped 2 bases, with 7 bases sitting between them. In DNA, the CDR3 is TGTGCCAGCAGTGACTCGAGCAGTAACACCGGGGAGCTGTTTTTT. Translation: CASSDSSSNTGELFF.

The chain has TRBV4-1 and TRBJ1-1; 8 bases map to TRBD1. The CDR3 loop spans 18 amino acids. V dropped 4 bases and J dropped 0; count of bases not matched to a gene: 13. Germline assignment: CDR1 MGHRA and CDR2 YSYEKL. CDR3 sequence (DNA): TGCGCCAGCAGCCTATTCGACAGGGGACAGGCGTTGAACACTGAAGCTTTCTTT. Protein: CASSLFDRGQALNTEAFF.

The chain employs TRBV23-1 and TRBJ2-7, with D perhaps matching TRBD1 or TRBD2 (5 bases each). TRBV23-1 is designated an ORF whose function remains uncertain. Trimming pared 7 bases from V and 5 bases from J, leaving 24 bases between. The CDR3 runs to 16 residues. DNA for the CDR3: TGCGCCAGCAACCTATCTCTCGGGGCTCCGACCCACGAGCAGTACTTC. This sequence encodes CASNLSLGAPTHEQYF.

The rearrangement uses TRBV6-5 and TRBJ2-7; the match to TRBD2 covers 7 bases. This CDR3 is 14 amino acids long. Germline lookup yields CDR1 MNHEY and CDR2 SVGAGI. V trimming: 5 bases; J trimming: 4 bases; junction bases outside the gene matches: 8. CDR3 bases: TGTGCCAGCAGTCCCGGACTAGACCTTTACGAGCAGTACTTC. This gives the protein CASSPGLDLYEQYF.

This chain uses TRBV19 with TRBJ2-7, with D uncertain. Trimming stripped 5 bases from V and 0 bases from J, with 11 bases between. Germline V gene data show CDR1 as LNHDA and CDR2 as SQIVND (reference sequence). There are 14 residues in the CDR3. CDR3 sequence (DNA): TGTGCCAGTAGTTGGGCGGAGCCCTCCTACGAGCAGTACTTC. This sequence encodes CASSWAEPSYEQYF.

J is TRBJ2-1 and V is TRBV4-3; tentatively, D is TRBD2 (6 bases). Germline CDR1 and CDR2: LGHNA and YSLEER. The CDR3 runs 17 residues. V gave up 0 bases and J gave up 0 bases, with 12 bases separating them. CDR3 sequence: CASSQDPTSSSYNEQFF. DNA for the CDR3: TGCGCCAGCAGCCAAGATCCCACTAGCAGCTCCTACAATGAGCAGTTCTTC.

This chain connects TRBV6-5 to TRBJ1-3, with 7 nucleotides matching TRBD1. This CDR3 has 11 residues. CDR1 and CDR2 from the germline V gene are MNHEY and SVGAGI. Trimming took 8 bases from V and 8 from J; bases not matched to a gene: 3. The CDR3 DNA sequence: TGTGCCAGCTCTCAGGGGGACACCATATATTTT. Encoded protein: CASSQGDTIYF.

This clone was picked up a small number of times. The gene calls are TRBV1 and TRBJ2-7. TRBV1 is recorded as a pseudogene. The CDR3 totals 13 residues. CDR3 in DNA: TGCACCAGCAGCCAAGTGAACCCCTACGAGCAGTACTTC. Encoded protein: CTSSQVNPYEQYF.

The rearrangement joins TRBV25-1 to TRBJ2-1; TRBD2 matches at 7 bases. This CDR3 contains 13 residues. V lost 6 bases to trimming and J lost 7 bases; unmatched junction nucleotides: 6. Germline CDR1 reads MGHDK; CDR2 reads SYGVNS. As DNA, the CDR3 is TGTGCCAGCAGGGGGACGCGGGAGAATGAGCAGTTCTTC. Translating gives CASRGTRENEQFF.

V is TRBV21-1 and J is TRBJ2-5. TRBV21-1 counts as a pseudogene. The CDR3 is 13 amino acids. CDR3 in DNA: TGTGCCAGCAGCACCCGCCCTGGGGAGACCCAGTACTTC. Translation: CASSTRPGETQYF.

This chain joins TRBV14 and TRBJ2-1, with 7 bases fitting TRBD2. J lost 3 bases, V lost 4 bases, and 0 bases had no gene match. CDR1 is SGHDN, CDR2 FVKESK, per germline. The CDR3 consists of 13 residues. This CDR3 is CASSRDYYNEQFF. The CDR3, as DNA: TGTGCCAGCAGCCGGGACTACTACAATGAGCAGTTCTTC. The full variable domain, completed using reference TRBV14 and TRBJ2-1, is EAGVTQFPSHSVIEKGQTVTLRCDPISGHDNLYWYRRVMGKEIKFLLHFVKESKQDESGMPNNRFLAERTGGTYSTLKVQPAELEDSGVYFCASSRDYYNEQFFGPGTRLTVL.

V is TRBV13 and J is TRBJ2-1, with 8 bases fitting TRBD2. This CDR3 has 16 amino acids. The V gene's germline CDR1 is PRHDT and CDR2 FYEKMQ (reference sequence). V shed 5 bases, J shed 2 bases, and the junction held 8 bases outside the gene matches. The CDR3 spells CASSPGLAGTYNEQFF. The CDR3 nucleotides read TGTGCCAGCAGCCCTGGACTAGCAGGGACCTACAATGAGCAGTTCTTC.

This chain joins TRBV4-3 and TRBJ2-3; D ambiguous. V was pared by 0 bases and J by 5 bases, with 9 bases between. The CDR3 runs 14 residues. Germline CDR1 is LGHNA and CDR2 is YSLEER. In DNA form, the CDR3 reads TGCGCCAGCAGCCAAGACTTTGGGTTAGATACGCAGTATTTT. Translated: CASSQDFGLDTQYF.

The chain links TRBV11-2 to TRBJ2-7, with D perhaps assigned TRBD1 or TRBD2 (6 bases each). V lost 2 bases, J lost 2 bases, and 13 bases lay in between. Germline V CDR1 and CDR2: SGHAT, FQNNGV. The length of the CDR3 is 15 residues. CDR3 loop: CASSLSRGQTYEQYF. The CDR3, as DNA: TGTGCCAGCAGCTTAAGCCGGGGGCAGACCTACGAGCAGTACTTC.

This chain connects TRBV4-2 to TRBJ2-1, with 8 bases matching TRBD2. The length of the CDR3 is 16 residues. The V and J ends lost 0 bases and 2 bases, in that order; junction bases with no gene match: 3. Germline CDR1 and CDR2: LGHNA and YNFKEQ. CDR3 nucleotides: TGTGCCAGCAGCCAAGAGGCGGGAGGCGCCTACAATGAGCAGTTCTTC. Its protein product is CASSQEAGGAYNEQFF.

The rearrangement joins TRBV9 to TRBJ2-1; maybe TRBD1 (5 bases). Per germline, CDR1 SGDLS and CDR2 YYNGEE. Trimming took off 3 bases at V and 7 bases at J, with 8 bases between the two ends. CDR3 size: 12 residues. CDR3 DNA sequence: TGTGCCAGCAGCGAAGGGGCGAATGAGCAGTTCTTC. Amino acid sequence: CASSEGANEQFF.

V usage is TRBV19 and J usage is TRBJ2-1; 7 bases align to TRBD2. There are 16 residues in the CDR3. Germline V CDR1 and CDR2: LNHDA, SQIVND (reference sequence). The V and J ends lost 2 bases and 10 bases, in that order; junction bases with no gene match: 14. DNA for the CDR3: TGTGCCAGTAGTATATACCGGGACTACCCAACGGAGGAGCAGTTCTTC. It codes for CASSIYRDYPTEEQFF.

V usage is TRBV11-3 and J usage is TRBJ1-1, with D unclear. Between the trimmed V and J ends, which lost 0 bases and 1 base, there was a span of 3 bases. CDR3 length: 13 amino acids. Germline V CDR1 and CDR2: SGHNT, YENEEA. This CDR3 is CASSLDANTEAFF. In DNA form, the CDR3 reads TGTGCCAGCAGCTTAGATGCGAACACTGAAGCTTTCTTT.

The V and J genes are TRBV4-3 and TRBJ2-2, with 10 bases lining up with TRBD1. The germline CDR1 and CDR2 sequences are LGHNA and YSLEER. The V gene end was trimmed by 3 bases and the J gene end by 6 bases; junction bases not matched to a gene: 7. This CDR3 has 16 residues. For the CDR3, the DNA is TGCGCCAGCAGCCACCCCGGGACAGGGGACTCCGGGGAGCTGTTTTTT. This translates into CASSHPGTGDSGELFF.

V usage is TRBV7-6 and J usage is TRBJ2-7; D uncertain. Trimming left V 0 bases short and J 4 bases short, with 10 bases between. The CDR3 consists of 14 residues. Germline assignment: CDR1 SGHVS and CDR2 FNYEAQ. The CDR3 reads CASSLAGNIYEQYF. Here the CDR3 DNA reads TGTGCCAGCAGCTTAGCAGGCAATATATACGAGCAGTACTTC.

The rearrangement joins TRBV19 to TRBJ2-4; maybe TRBD2 (6 bases). Germline loops: CDR1 LNHDA, CDR2 SQIVND (reference sequence). Trimming took off 3 bases at V and 8 bases at J, with 8 bases between the two ends. There are 12 residues in the CDR3. CDR3 residues: CASSIGGDIQYF. The CDR3 DNA is TGTGCCAGTAGTATTGGAGGGGACATTCAGTACTTC. Combining the CDR3 with reference TRBV19 and TRBJ2-4 gives the whole variable domain DGGITQSPKYLFRKEGQNVTLSCEQNLNHDAMYWYRQDPGQGLRLIYYSQIVNDFQKGDIAEGYSVSREKKESFPLTVTSAQKNPTAFYLCASSIGGDIQYFGAGTRLSVL.

This clone has a single count. The chain employs TRBV19 and TRBJ1-5; D may be TRBD1 (5 bases). The CDR3 extends over 15 amino acids. Germline-derived CDR1 and CDR2 are LNHDA and SQIVND (reference sequence). Trimming left V 0 bases short and J 3 bases short, with 9 bases between. The CDR3 sequence: CASSIDGDYNQPQHF. Here the CDR3 DNA reads TGTGCCAGTAGTATAGATGGGGACTACAATCAGCCCCAGCATTTT.

The chain carries TRBV6-1 and TRBJ2-6, with D possibly being TRBD1 (5 bases). There are 17 residues in the CDR3. The germline V gene encodes CDR1 MNHNS and CDR2 SASEGT. Between the trimmed V and J ends, which lost 4 bases and 0 bases, there was a span of 13 bases. The CDR3 sequence is CASSALRADSGANVLTF. As DNA, the CDR3 is TGTGCCAGCAGTGCTCTCAGGGCAGACTCTGGGGCCAACGTCCTGACTTTC.

V is TRBV11-1 and J is TRBJ2-7, with 11 bases identical to TRBD2. CDR1 is SGHAT, CDR2 FQDESV, per germline (reference sequence). CDR3 size: 16 residues. J gave up 2 bases and V 5 bases, and 8 bases lay outside the gene matches. The CDR3 here is CASSPRTSGPTYEQYF. In DNA form, the CDR3 reads TGTGCCAGCAGCCCACGGACTAGCGGGCCAACCTACGAGCAGTACTTC.

In nucleotides, the CDR3 is TGTGCAAGTCGCCGATGGAGCAATCAGCCCCAGCATTTT. Encoded protein: CASRRWSNQPQHF. The rearrangement joins TRBV12-2 to TRBJ1-5. TRBV12-2 is reported as a pseudogene. There are 13 residues in the CDR3.